These 13 T cell receptor beta chains share one sample of origin, sequenced in a study of blood T cell repertoires in COVID-19 (dated by TCRdb to 2020 to 2022). The library came from the immunoSEQ multiplex PCR assay. The immuneACCESS repertoire file appears here via TCRdb, limited to in-frame rearrangements. These files lack a portion of the clones; in checked studies, under half of the deficit traces to unresolved V genes, and the cause of the others is not known. In this sample the table shows roughly 150,000 clones, about 80% of which occur a single time. The ten most abundant clones make up roughly a tenth of the sample. The sample taken for sequencing was peripheral blood. These receptors originate from a man between 70 and 80 years old with active or convalescent COVID-19.

The table lists this clone with a few counts. V and J are TRBV28 and TRBJ1-1; D possibly corresponds to TRBD1 (5 bases). Trimming left V 5 bases short and J 11 bases short, with 21 bases between. The CDR3 covers 14 residues. Germline V gene sequence: CDR1 MDHEN, CDR2 SYDVKM. The CDR3 nucleotides are TGTGCCAGCAGTAAACATACAGGTGGCGCCCCGGCTTTCTTT. Its translation: CASSKHTGGAPAFF.

The genes are TRBV10-3 and TRBJ1-1, with D possibly matching TRBD1 (6 bases). Germline V CDR1 and CDR2: ENHRY, SYGVKD. The germline V and J ends were trimmed by 7 bases and 1 base, with 16 bases remaining between them. This CDR3 region has 15 residues. The CDR3 loop reads CAIKGEGGQNTEAFF. The CDR3 DNA is TGTGCCATCAAGGGGGAGGGAGGGCAGAACACTGAAGCTTTCTTT.

This chain joins TRBV30 and TRBJ2-4; the match to TRBD1 covers 10 bases. The CDR3 length is 15 residues. J was trimmed by 6 bases and V by 1 base; bases with no gene match: 6. CDR1 GTSNPN and CDR2 SVGIG come from the germline V gene (reference sequence). The CDR3 coding sequence is TGTGCCTGGAGTGCCTGGGACAGGGGTCGAAACATTCAGTACTTC. It yields the protein CAWSAWDRGRNIQYF.

The rearrangement links TRBV28 to TRBJ1-4, with 8 bases matching TRBD1. Germline loops: CDR1 MDHEN, CDR2 SYDVKM. This CDR3 has 16 amino acids. The V gene end was trimmed by 6 bases and the J gene end by 2 bases; junction bases not matched to a gene: 8. CDR3 nucleotide sequence: TGTGCCAGCAGCTGGGCAGGGGGCACGACTAATGAAAAACTGTTTTTT. As protein: CASSWAGGTTNEKLFF.

In its sample, this clone was seen once. The V call is TRBV15, the J call TRBJ1-3; the D gene is possibly TRBD1 (6 bases). V lost 3 bases, J lost 0 bases, and 15 bases lay in between. The CDR3 is 17 amino acids. Germline CDR1 and CDR2: LNHNV and YYDKDF (reference sequence). The CDR3 loop is CATSRPQGKPSGNTIYF. CDR3 DNA sequence: TGTGCCACCAGCAGGCCACAGGGTAAGCCCTCTGGAAACACCATATATTTT.

V usage is TRBV5-5 and J usage is TRBJ2-7; a possible D gene is TRBD2 (5 bases). CDR1 and CDR2 from the germline V gene are SGHKS and YYEKEE (reference sequence). V was trimmed by 5 bases and J by 1 base, leaving 13 bases between them. The CDR3 runs 14 residues. This CDR3 reads CASSRSGSSYEQYF. In nucleotides, the CDR3 is TGTGCCAGCAGTCGATCTGGGAGTTCCTACGAGCAGTACTTC.

This chain joins TRBV5-1 and TRBJ1-2; 7 nucleotides align to TRBD1. The V segment lost 4 bases and the J segment 2 bases; nucleotides outside the gene matches: 8. In germline, CDR1 is SGHRS, CDR2 YFSETQ. This CDR3 has 15 residues. CDR3: CASSRDPTGNYGYTF. DNA for the CDR3: TGCGCCAGCAGCAGAGACCCGACAGGGAACTATGGCTACACCTTC.

This sequence joins TRBV7-2 and TRBJ2-3; 10 bases agree with TRBD2. Germline CDR1 is SGHTA and CDR2 is FQGNSA. Trimming cost V 1 base and J 14 bases; bases outside gene matches: 9. CDR3 size: 14 residues. The CDR3 spells CASSLGGAGTSVYF. In DNA form, the CDR3 reads TGTGCCAGCAGCTTAGGGGGGGCCGGGACTAGCGTGTATTTT.

The rearrangement joins TRBV2 to TRBJ2-7; 8 bases match TRBD2. This CDR3 comprises 14 residues. In germline, CDR1 is SNHLY, CDR2 FYNNEI. With 7 bases clipped from V and 0 bases from J, the junction kept 5 bases outside the gene matches. The CDR3 spells CASILTSASYEQYF. Written as DNA, the CDR3 is TGTGCCAGCATCTTGACTAGCGCCTCCTACGAGCAGTACTTC.

The chain combines TRBV9 with TRBJ1-2, with no clear D. Germline V gene sequence: CDR1 SGDLS, CDR2 YYNGEE. This CDR3 spans 14 amino acids. Trimming took 0 bases from V and 4 from J, leaving 10 bases between them. The chain's CDR3 is CASSVEELPYGYTF. The CDR3 DNA sequence: TGTGCCAGCAGCGTAGAGGAGTTGCCCTATGGCTACACCTTC.

J is TRBJ2-7 and V is TRBV5-1; possibly TRBD1 for D (6 bases). CDR3 length equals 14 residues. Germline V gene data show CDR1 as SGHRS and CDR2 as YFSETQ. V lost 4 bases, J lost 3 bases, and 14 bases lay in between. For the CDR3, the DNA is TGCGCCAGCAGCCTCCGGGCCAGGGGCTACGAGCAGTACTTC. Amino acid sequence: CASSLRARGYEQYF.

The rearrangement links TRBV29-1 to TRBJ2-1; 10 nucleotides match TRBD1. The germline V gene has CDR1 SQVTM and CDR2 ANQGSEA. Trimming cost V 5 bases and J 0 bases; bases outside gene matches: 4. The CDR3 has 15 amino acids. The CDR3 is CSVLGDRGSYNEQFF. The CDR3 DNA reads TGCAGCGTTTTGGGGGACAGGGGCTCCTACAATGAGCAGTTCTTC.

The V and J genes are TRBV18 and TRBJ1-5; 7 bases match TRBD1. The CDR3 is made up of 14 amino acids. Unmatched junction bases numbered 6, after V lost 3 bases and J lost 7 bases. Germline loops: CDR1 KGHSH, CDR2 LQKENI. DNA of the CDR3: TGTGCCAGCTCACCCGACAGGGTTTGGCAGCCCCAGCATTTT. It is translated as CASSPDRVWQPQHF. Based on the CDR3 plus reference TRBV18 and TRBJ1-5, the full variable domain is NAGVMQNPRHLVRRRGQEARLRCSPMKGHSHVYWYRQLPEEGLKFMVYLQKENIIDESGMPKERFSAEFPKEGPSILRIQQVVRGDSAAYFCASSPDRVWQPQHFGDGTRLSIL.